The 8 T cell receptor beta chains below were found in one sample sequenced in a study of post-analysis software for immune sequencing data. Study-level points and caveats: Five or six TRBV segments were significantly more frequent in patients than in controls. TRBV5-6, TRBV5-1 and TRBV20-1 were among these segments.

Which antigens these TCRs recognize remains unknown. Tagging with unique molecular identifiers was a feature of the TCR beta cDNA libraries. TCRdb analysed the PCR reads with MiXCR anew, one entry per CDR3 protein. The repertoire holds some 890,000 distinct CDR3 sequences, with roughly 58% as singletons. Sequencing was carried out using blood. These receptors were obtained from a girl aged 10-17 years with multiple sclerosis.

About this clonotype: A much more abundant neighbour one base away suggests this may be a read error. The chain couples TRBV6-4 to TRBJ2-3, with TRBD2 matching over 8 bases. J lost 3 bases, V lost 6 bases, and 2 bases had no gene match. The length of the CDR3 is 13 residues. Germline V gives CDR1 MRHNA, CDR2 SNTAGT. This CDR3 reads CASRERETDTQYF. CDR3 bases: TGTGCCAGCAGGGAGCGGGAGACAGATACGCAGTATTTT.

The gene calls are TRBV12-5 and TRBJ2-7, with D perhaps being TRBD1 or TRBD2 (5 bases each). CDR1 is LGHNT, CDR2 FRNRAP, per germline. The CDR3 extends over 13 amino acids. V lost 2 bases and J lost 3, with 8 bases in between. Here the CDR3 reads CASGLRDVYEQYF. CDR3 sequence (DNA): TGTGCTAGTGGTTTGCGGGACGTCTACGAGCAGTACTTC.

This clonotype was seen a single time. The chain links TRBV24-1 to TRBJ2-1; D remains unclear. Germline assignment: CDR1 KGHDR and CDR2 SFDVKD. Trimming left V 4 bases short and J 9 bases short, with 9 bases between. The CDR3 is 12 amino acids. For the CDR3, the DNA is TGTGCCACCAGTGAAGCTCGTGGTGAGCAGTTCTTC. Translating gives CATSEARGEQFF.

The table lists this clonotype with a few counts. In nucleotides, the CDR3 is TGTGCCAGCAGCTCCGGGGGGCCTATCAATGAGCAGTTCTTC. It translates to CASSSGGPINEQFF. The V call is TRBV5-6, the J call TRBJ2-1, with D possibly matching TRBD2 (7 bases). V dropped 3 bases and J dropped 6 bases, with 13 bases sitting between them. The CDR3 extends over 14 amino acids. Germline values: CDR1 SGHDT, CDR2 YYEEEE.

In this sample, this clonotype turned up a few times. The genes are TRBV11-2 and TRBJ2-7; 7 positions match TRBD1. Germline CDR1 is SGHAT and CDR2 is FQNNGV. The V gene end was trimmed by 3 bases and the J gene end by 2 bases; junction bases not matched to a gene: 10. This CDR3 is built from 16 residues. The CDR3 bases are TGTGCCAGCAGCTTGGCATTCGGGACAGATACCTACGAGCAGTACTTC. Its translation is CASSLAFGTDTYEQYF.

This clonotype was detected only a few times. The chain carries TRBV7-9 and TRBJ2-5; D is perhaps TRBD1 or TRBD2 (5 bases each). The CDR3 has 15 amino acids. Germline V CDR1 and CDR2: SEHNR, FQNEAQ (reference sequence). Trimming left V 3 bases short and J 1 base short, with 12 bases between. As DNA, the CDR3 is TGTGCCAGCAGCTTCTTGGGGGTCATCCAAGAGACCCAGTACTTC. Protein sequence: CASSFLGVIQETQYF. The variable domain in full, with the rest retrieved from reference TRBV7-9 and TRBJ2-5, is DTGVSQNPRHKITKRGQNVTFRCDPISEHNRLYWYRQTLGQGPEFLTYFQNEAQLEKSRLLSDRFSAERPKGSFSTLEIQRTEQGDSAMYLCASSFLGVIQETQYFGPGTRLLVL.

This chain links TRBV12-3 or TRBV12-4 with TRBJ1-5; a possible D gene is TRBD1 (6 bases). V dropped 5 bases and J dropped 6 bases, with 14 bases sitting between them. CDR3 length: 14 amino acids. CDR3 loop: CASSPQGWAQPQHF. In DNA form, the CDR3 reads TGTGCCAGCAGTCCCCAGGGGTGGGCTCAGCCCCAGCATTTT.

This chain connects TRBV19 to TRBJ2-3; D is possibly TRBD2 (5 bases). CDR3 length: 15 amino acids. Trimming stripped 5 bases from V and 1 base from J, with 13 bases between. In germline, CDR1 is LNHDA, CDR2 SQIVND (reference sequence). The CDR3 here is CASSGAVARTDTQYF. CDR3 coding DNA: TGTGCCAGTAGTGGAGCGGTCGCCCGCACAGATACGCAGTATTTT.